This TCR beta chain was sequenced during a study of T-cell memory formation after mild COVID-19 (dated by TCRdb to about 2021). For the wider study: Most TCR sequence clusters were specific to one of the two donors. In two donors, T-cell clones that expanded and contracted after mild COVID-19 were tracked by sequencing TCRalpha and TCRbeta repertoires over time. Two young, previously healthy adult volunteers made up the cohort, one male and one female. What the research found in general, with its limitations: Clones that contracted from day 15 to 85 showed balanced CD4/CD8 phenotypes, whereas a second wave of clones that expanded from day 15 to 37 leaned towards CD4+. Some responding clones were found in pre-infection memory, which suggests that pre-existing cross-reactive memory T cells took part in the SARS-CoV-2 response. Contracting CD4+ clones appeared mostly in the CM and EM memory subsets, whereas CD8+ clones were enriched in EMRA. SARS-CoV-2 specificity was not confirmed for the second-wave clones peaking on day 37. Only a couple of mild cases were covered in the study, and larger cohorts including severe cases with pre-infection samples were considered necessary.

This clonotype turned up a few times. Its antigen is still unknown. Base-call qualities are not available, and no considerably larger clone is one nucleotide away. Ficoll-Paque density gradient centrifugation was the method used to isolate PBMCs. The germline V gene yields SGHNT for CDR1 and YENEEA for CDR2. The CDR3 spans 15 residues, from the cysteine through the phenylalanine. Here the CDR3 DNA is all that survives: 45 bases in frame from base 1. V gives up 1 base and J gives up 6 bases, and the segment between their germline ends measures 12 bases. TCRdb records Illumina NovaSeq 6000 as the sequencer. Using 5'RACE with constant-segment primers, TCRalpha and TCRbeta cDNA libraries were constructed, with sample barcodes and unique molecular identifiers added in the process. Trizol reagent was used to extract RNA from every sample. The libraries were amplified in two PCR steps, and the second step added a second sample barcode and Illumina TruSeq adapters. The libraries were sequenced on an Illumina NovaSeq using 2 x 150 bp paired-end reads. In the paper's pipeline: Demultiplexing of reads and collapsing into UMI-guided consensus sequences were performed with migec v1.2.7. With mixcr v2.1.11, UMI consensuses were aligned to TRA and TRB V and J templates and assembled into clonotypes. Expanded or contracted clonotypes were those called significant by both edgeR and NoisET, with noise models trained on biological replicates. edgeR calls used a false discovery rate-adjusted p below 0.01 and a log2 fold-change threshold of 1. As an exploratory analysis of dynamics, max-normalized trajectories of the 1000 most abundant clonotypes were examined with PCA combined with hierarchical clustering. The CD4 or CD8 phenotype of responding clones was assigned using the separately sequenced CD4+ and CD8+ repertoires. TCRdb applied fastp at Q25 and MiXCR to the public reads, then kept only in-frame beta chains. Every distinct CDR3 protein forms one entry, paired with its most common genes and DNA. The V and J calls come from TCRdb's annotation, not from the publication. The sample contains around 470,000 distinct CDR3 sequences, 15% to 20% of them found a single time. The ten largest account for around 9.2% of the sample.

The V gene is TRBV11-3 and the J gene is TRBJ2-2, and TRBD2 may be the D gene, going by 6 matching bases. The sequence derives from an adult woman who had mild COVID-19 (a few samples of this study predate the infection). The sample titles of this study are shuffled in the database, so cell type and time point are left out; the donor was told from shared clones. The sample comprised PBMCs or a T cell subset sorted from them (not recorded which). This receptor carries the CDR3 CASSLGVGGPGELFF. The bases read TGTGCCAGCAGCTTAGGCGTGGGAGGCCCCGGGGAGCTGTTTTTT.